One and the same sample provided the 18 T cell receptor beta chains below, sequenced in a study of T cells after yellow fever vaccination. TCRdb called the 5' RACE reads again in MiXCR, with one record for every CDR3 protein. In the table there are some 260,000 distinct CDR3 sequences, around 4.9% of which are singletons. The source was CD4+ T cells sorted from PBMCs, collected on the day of the yellow fever booster vaccination. The receptors originated from a man between 18 and 35 years old who received the YFV17D yellow fever vaccine.

This clonotype was seen a few times. The rearrangement joins TRBV5-4 to TRBJ2-1; tentative D call: TRBD2 (5 bases). The CDR3 totals 17 residues. The V and J ends lost 4 bases and 0 bases respectively, with 17 bases between them. Germline CDR1 reads SGHNT; CDR2 reads YYREEE (reference sequence). CDR3 coding DNA: TGTGCCAGCAGCAGTCGGCGAGGGAAAAGCTCCTACAATGAGCAGTTCTTC. This translates into CASSSRRGKSSYNEQFF. The variable domain in full, completed from reference TRBV5-4 and TRBJ2-1, reads ETGVTQSPTHLIKTRGQQVTLRCSSQSGHNTVSWYQQALGQGPQFIFQYYREEENGRGNFPPRFSGLQFPNYSSELNVNALELDDSALYLCASSSRRGKSSYNEQFFGPGTRLTVL.

This clonotype was observed a handful of times. The genes are TRBV4-1 and TRBJ2-3; a weak D match, TRBD2 (6 bases). Trimming removed 5 bases from V and 8 bases from J, with 26 bases in between. The CDR3 is 17 amino acids. Looked up from germline, CDR1 is MGHRA and CDR2 is YSYEKL. The CDR3 reads CASSSFPGETSSATQYF. CDR3 DNA sequence: TGCGCCAGCAGCTCTTTTCCGGGGGAAACCTCATCCGCTACGCAGTATTTT.

The V and J genes are TRBV7-9 and TRBJ1-1, with D possibly matching TRBD1 (5 bases). The length of the CDR3 is 15 residues. The germline V and J ends were trimmed by 5 bases and 1 base, with 14 bases remaining between them. Germline V gene lookup returns CDR1 SEHNR and CDR2 FQNEAQ (reference sequence). The CDR3 loop reads CASSPFVGENTEAFF. The CDR3 DNA follows: TGTGCCAGCAGCCCCTTCGTGGGGGAGAACACTGAAGCTTTCTTT.

The chain uses TRBV6-5 and TRBJ2-3, with a weak D call TRBD1 (6 bases). Trimming took off 6 bases at V and 6 bases at J, with 13 bases between the two ends. The CDR3 totals 13 residues. Germline V CDR1 and CDR2: MNHEY, SVGAGI. The CDR3 region is CASRRTQGDTQYF. The CDR3 DNA follows: TGTGCCAGCAGACGAACGCAGGGGGATACGCAGTATTTT.

This clonotype appeared a few times. The chain couples TRBV18 to TRBJ1-4; D ambiguous. There are 15 residues in the CDR3. Germline V gives CDR1 KGHSH, CDR2 LQKENI. The V gene lost 4 bases and the J gene lost 7 bases, with 16 bases spanning the gap. The CDR3 is CASSLSQDQREKLFF. The CDR3 DNA follows: TGTGCCAGCTCACTCAGTCAGGACCAGCGTGAAAAACTGTTTTTT.

This clonotype was observed at least ten times. The V and J genes are TRBV5-1 and TRBJ2-3, with 9 bases lining up with TRBD1. CDR1 is SGHRS, CDR2 YFSETQ, per germline. Trimming at V came to 0 bases and at J to 0 bases, leaving 11 bases not matched to a gene. The length of the CDR3 is 19 residues. CDR3 protein: CASSLDRGPPLSSTDTQYF. As DNA, the CDR3 is TGCGCCAGCAGCTTGGACAGGGGGCCCCCGCTCTCTAGCACAGATACGCAGTATTTT.

This clonotype has at least ten counts. The chain recombines TRBV10-3 with TRBJ2-2, with D possibly TRBD2 on 7 matching bases. The ends were cut back, 4 bases at V and 0 bases at J, with 12 bases in the middle. Per the germline V gene, CDR1 is ENHRY and CDR2 is SYGVKD. The CDR3 is 16 residues long. The CDR3 DNA reads as TGTGCCATCAGTGGAGGGGGGGCCGCGAACACCGGGGAGCTGTTTTTT. Translating it yields CAISGGGAANTGELFF.

The sample holds a few counts of this clonotype. The J gene is TRBJ1-4, the V gene TRBV6-5, with TRBD1 as a possible D gene (5 bases). The CDR3 length is 15 residues. Trimming cost V 5 bases and J 8 bases, with 18 bases left between them. From germline, CDR1 is MNHEY and CDR2 SVGAGI. This chain's CDR3 is CASSGYNQGGEKLFF. For the CDR3, the DNA is TGTGCCAGCAGTGGATACAATCAGGGAGGCGAAAAACTGTTTTTT.

V and J are TRBV12-5 and TRBJ2-2, with D tentatively TRBD1 (6 bases). Germline-derived CDR1 and CDR2 are LGHNT and FRNRAP. This CDR3 contains 14 residues. V lost 4 bases, J lost 4 bases, and 10 bases lay in between. CDR3 amino acids: CASGSGASTGELFF. For the CDR3, the DNA is TGTGCTAGTGGTTCAGGGGCGAGCACCGGGGAGCTGTTTTTT.

The rearrangement uses TRBV11-2 and TRBJ2-1; tentatively, D is TRBD1 (6 bases). The CDR3 runs to 15 residues. Trimming cost V 4 bases and J 5 bases, with 15 bases left between them. The germline V gene has CDR1 SGHAT and CDR2 FQNNGV. The CDR3 loop reads CASSSIQGSHNEQFF. DNA of the CDR3: TGTGCCAGCAGCTCGATACAGGGATCCCACAATGAGCAGTTCTTC.

This clonotype was seen only a few times. This chain links TRBV20-1 with TRBJ1-4; TRBD1 is a possible D gene (5 bases). Trimming stripped 3 bases from V and 7 bases from J, with 18 bases between. CDR3 size: 15 residues. The germline V gene encodes CDR1 DFQATT and CDR2 SNEGSKA (reference sequence). The CDR3 loop reads CSASPKLGASEKLFF. The DNA for the CDR3 is TGCAGTGCTAGTCCAAAACTAGGGGCTAGTGAAAAACTGTTTTTT.

In this sample, this clonotype turned up a few times. The chain combines TRBV7-9 with TRBJ2-2; 11 nucleotides align to TRBD2. Germline V gene sequence: CDR1 SEHNR, CDR2 FQNEAQ (reference sequence). This CDR3 region has 15 residues. V dropped 5 bases and J dropped 9; count of bases not matched to a gene: 8. The CDR3 DNA is TGTGCCAGCAGCCGAAAGGGGACTAGCGGCAGGGAGCTGTTTTTT. Encoded protein: CASSRKGTSGRELFF. The variable domain in full, completed from reference TRBV7-9 and TRBJ2-2, reads DTGVSQNPRHKITKRGQNVTFRCDPISEHNRLYWYRQTLGQGPEFLTYFQNEAQLEKSRLLSDRFSAERPKGSFSTLEIQRTEQGDSAMYLCASSRKGTSGRELFFGEGSRLTVL.

Many counts were recorded for this clonotype. This chain uses TRBV5-1 with TRBJ2-5; no clear D gene. The germline gives CDR1 SGHRS, CDR2 YFSETQ. The CDR3 has 13 residues. Trimming removed 0 bases from V and 5 bases from J, with 8 bases in between. The CDR3 coding sequence is TGCGCCAGCAGCTTGGTCCCGTCGGAGACCCAGTACTTC. Its translation is CASSLVPSETQYF.

V and J are TRBV30 and TRBJ2-5; D is uncertain. This CDR3 region has 11 residues. Trimming removed 0 bases at V and 5 bases at J, with 4 bases between. Germline V lookup: CDR1 GTSNPN, CDR2 SVGIG (reference sequence). The CDR3 DNA reads TGTGCCTGGAGTGTCGGGGAGACCCAGTACTTC. Translated, it gives CAWSVGETQYF. The full variable domain, completed using reference TRBV30 and TRBJ2-5, is SQTIHQWPATLVQPVGSPLSLECTVEGTSNPNLYWYRQAAGRGLQLLFYSVGIGQISSEVPQNLSASRPQDRQFILSSKKLLLSDSGFYLCAWSVGETQYFGPGTRLLVL.

This clonotype was detected ten times or more. V is TRBV9 and J is TRBJ2-5; 7 bases match TRBD1. The V and J ends lost 3 bases and 2 bases, in that order; junction bases with no gene match: 13. This CDR3 comprises 17 residues. Germline loops: CDR1 SGDLS, CDR2 YYNGEE. Here the CDR3 DNA reads TGTGCCAGCAGCGCACGACAGGGCCGAGGGCCACAAGAGACCCAGTACTTC. Encoded protein: CASSARQGRGPQETQYF.

This clonotype occurred many times. The chain has TRBV2 and TRBJ1-5, with no clear D. This CDR3 has 20 amino acids. Trimming pared 5 bases from V and 0 bases from J, leaving 26 bases between. Germline assignment: CDR1 SNHLY and CDR2 FYNNEI. CDR3 in amino acids: CASSFLVVWQSSYSNQPQHF. As DNA, the CDR3 is TGTGCCAGCAGTTTCCTAGTAGTCTGGCAGAGCTCATATAGCAATCAGCCCCAGCATTTT.

This clonotype has just a few counts. This chain uses TRBV5-1 with TRBJ2-3, with D possibly called TRBD1 or TRBD2 (5 bases each). V dropped 1 base and J dropped 4 bases, with 13 bases sitting between them. The CDR3 has 15 amino acids. In germline, CDR1 is SGHRS, CDR2 YFSETQ. The CDR3 region is CASSLYGATSDTQYF. DNA of the CDR3: TGCGCCAGCAGCTTGTACGGGGCCACCTCAGATACGCAGTATTTT. Full variable domain (rest looked up from reference TRBV5-1 and TRBJ2-3): KAGVTQTPRYLIKTRGQQVTLSCSPISGHRSVSWYQQTPGQGLQFLFEYFSETQRNKGNFPGRFSGRQFSNSRSEMNVSTLELGDSALYLCASSLYGATSDTQYFGPGTRLTVL.

At least ten counts were recorded for this clonotype. The V call is TRBV9, the J call TRBJ2-2; 8 bases fit TRBD2. The ends lost 0 bases at V and 4 bases at J; junction bases unmatched: 5. CDR1 and CDR2 (germline): SGDLS, YYNGEE. This CDR3 is built from 16 residues. The CDR3, as DNA: TGTGCCAGCAGCGTAGTCGGGGGGGGCCGCACCGGGGAGCTGTTTTTT. Its protein product is CASSVVGGGRTGELFF.